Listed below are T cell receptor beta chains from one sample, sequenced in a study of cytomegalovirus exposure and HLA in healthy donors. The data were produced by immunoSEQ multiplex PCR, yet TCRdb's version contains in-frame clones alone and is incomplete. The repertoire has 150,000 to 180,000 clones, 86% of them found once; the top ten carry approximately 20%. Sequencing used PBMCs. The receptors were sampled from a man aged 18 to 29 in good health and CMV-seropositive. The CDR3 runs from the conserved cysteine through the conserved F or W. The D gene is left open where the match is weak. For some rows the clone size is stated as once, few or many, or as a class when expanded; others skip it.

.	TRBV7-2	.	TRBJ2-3	CASSLGRDTDTQYF	TGTGCCAGCAGCTTAGGGCGGGACACAGATACGCAGTATTTT
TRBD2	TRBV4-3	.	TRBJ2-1	CASSTSVSGHSYNEQFF	TGCGCCAGCAGCACCAGTGTTAGCGGGCACTCCTACAATGAGCAGTTCTTC
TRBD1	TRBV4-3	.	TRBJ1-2	CASSPSQGVYGYTF	TGCGCCAGCAGCCCATCCCAGGGGGTCTATGGCTACACCTTC
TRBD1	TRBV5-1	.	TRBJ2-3	CASSRGQGTDTQYF	TGCGCCAGCAGCCGAGGACAGGGAACAGATACGCAGTATTTT
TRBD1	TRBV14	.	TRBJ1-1	CASSRTGNTEAFF	TGTGCCAGCAGCCGGACAGGGAACACTGAAGCTTTCTTT
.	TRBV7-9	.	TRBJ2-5	CASSAWTDQETQYF	TGTGCCAGCAGCGCCTGGACAGACCAAGAGACCCAGTACTTC
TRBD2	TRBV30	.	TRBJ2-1	CAWTSGANNEQFF	TGTGCCTGGACTAGCGGGGCCAACAATGAGCAGTTCTTC
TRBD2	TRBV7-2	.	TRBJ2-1	CASSLEVVGGAFHEQFF	TGTGCCAGCAGCTTAGAAGTCGTCGGGGGGGCTTTCCATGAGCAGTTCTTC
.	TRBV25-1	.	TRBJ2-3	CASSARGAFTDTQYF	TGTGCCAGCAGTGCCCGCGGAGCATTCACAGATACGCAGTATTTT
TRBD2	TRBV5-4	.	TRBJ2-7	CASSLMSSGRYEQYF	TGTGCCAGCAGCTTGATGTCTAGCGGAAGATACGAGCAGTACTTC
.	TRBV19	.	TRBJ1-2	CASSVDRSGYTF	TGTGCCAGTAGTGTCGACAGATCTGGCTACACCTTC
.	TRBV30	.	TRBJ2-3	CAWSVRGDTQYF	TGTGCCTGGAGTGTACGGGGAGATACGCAGTATTTT
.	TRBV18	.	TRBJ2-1	CASSPQGADEQFF	TGTGCCAGCTCACCACAGGGAGCGGATGAGCAGTTCTTC
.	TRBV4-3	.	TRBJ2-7	CASSQDAGPYEQYF	TGCGCCAGCAGCCAAGATGCGGGGCCCTACGAGCAGTACTTC
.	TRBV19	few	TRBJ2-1	CASSPGRGQSYNEQFF	TGTGCCAGTAGTCCCGGGAGGGGGCAATCCTACAATGAGCAGTTCTTC
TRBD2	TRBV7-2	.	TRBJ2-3	CASSFHRGTSGITTDTQYF	TGTGCCAGCAGCTTCCACCGCGGGACTAGCGGGATCACAACAGATACGCAGTATTTT
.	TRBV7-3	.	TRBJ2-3	CASSPGGLTDTQYF	TGTGCCAGCAGCCCTGGTGGGCTCACAGATACGCAGTATTTT
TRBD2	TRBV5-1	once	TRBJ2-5	CASSWGLAGVGETQYF	TGCGCCAGCAGCTGGGGACTAGCGGGAGTCGGGGAGACCCAGTACTTC
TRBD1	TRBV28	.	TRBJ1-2	CASSLGDRKRSGYTF	TGTGCCAGCAGTTTAGGGGACAGGAAAAGGAGCGGCTACACCTTC
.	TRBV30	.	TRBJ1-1	CAWSAGRGLEEAFF	TGTGCCTGGAGTGCGGGGAGGGGTCTAGAGGAAGCTTTCTTT
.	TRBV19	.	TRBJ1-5	CASKRGNQPQHF	TGTGCCAGTAAAAGAGGTAATCAGCCCCAGCATTTT
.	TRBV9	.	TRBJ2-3	CASSPEGSGASSTDTQYF	TGTGCCAGCAGCCCAGAGGGATCGGGCGCCTCTAGCACAGATACGCAGTATTTT
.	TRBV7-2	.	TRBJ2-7	CASSPRPVTYEQYF	TGTGCCAGCAGCCCTAGACCCGTGACCTACGAGCAGTACTTC
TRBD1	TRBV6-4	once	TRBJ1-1	CASRRQGGTEAFF	TGTGCCAGCCGTCGACAGGGGGGGACTGAAGCTTTCTTT
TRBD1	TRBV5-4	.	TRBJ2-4	CASSPYRGLAKNIQYF	TGTGCCAGCAGCCCATACAGGGGTTTAGCCAAAAACATTCAGTACTTC
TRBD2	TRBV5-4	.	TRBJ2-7	CASSSYASGGSYEQYF	TGTGCCAGCAGTTCGTACGCTAGCGGGGGTTCCTACGAGCAGTACTTC
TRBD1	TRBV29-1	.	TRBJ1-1	CSVVSTGDMNTEAFF	TGCAGCGTTGTTTCTACAGGGGACATGAACACTGAAGCTTTCTTT
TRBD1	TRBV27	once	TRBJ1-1	CASSRTGMIRYTEAFF	TGTGCCAGCAGCAGGACAGGGATGATTCGGTACACTGAAGCTTTCTTT
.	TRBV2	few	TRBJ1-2	CASTPDTF	TGTGCCAGCACTCCGGACACCTTC
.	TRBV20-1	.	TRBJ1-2	CSAWGYYGYTF	TGCAGTGCGTGGGGCTACTATGGCTACACCTTC
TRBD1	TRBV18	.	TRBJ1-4	CASSRFSGQGSLHLEKLFF	TGTGCCAGCTCACGATTCTCGGGACAGGGGAGCCTTCATTTGGAAAAACTGTTTTTT
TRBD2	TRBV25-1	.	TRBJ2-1	CASSDPDPSGRSYNEQFF	TGTGCCAGCAGTGACCCGGACCCTAGCGGGCGCTCCTACAATGAGCAGTTCTTC
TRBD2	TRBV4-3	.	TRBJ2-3	CASSQDAGGPDTQYF	TGCGCCAGCAGCCAAGATGCGGGAGGCCCAGATACGCAGTATTTT
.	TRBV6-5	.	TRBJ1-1	CASSYSRVVAFF	TGTGCCAGCAGTTACTCGAGGGTCGTAGCTTTCTTT
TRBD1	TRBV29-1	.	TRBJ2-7	CSVTTGGRYEQYF	TGCAGCGTGACGACAGGGGGCAGGTACGAGCAGTACTTC
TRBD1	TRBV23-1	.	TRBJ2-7	CASSYLKDRGPYEQYF	TGCGCCAGCAGTTACTTAAAGGACAGGGGTCCCTACGAGCAGTACTTC
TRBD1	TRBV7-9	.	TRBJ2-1	CASRNDRGQINEQFF	TGTGCCAGCAGAAATGACAGGGGTCAGATCAATGAGCAGTTCTTC
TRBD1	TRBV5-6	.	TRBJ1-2	CASSLATGDGYTF	TGTGCCAGCAGCTTGGCGACAGGGGACGGCTACACCTTC
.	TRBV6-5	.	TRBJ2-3	CASSYSRGTDTQYF	TGTGCCAGCAGTTACTCGAGGGGCACAGATACGCAGTATTTT
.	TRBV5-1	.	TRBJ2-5	CASSLGVASVWETQYF	TGCGCCAGCAGCTTGGGGGTAGCCTCGGTGTGGGAGACCCAGTACTTC
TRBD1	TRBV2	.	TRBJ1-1	CASSEEGQVEAFF	TGTGCCAGCAGTGAGGAAGGACAGGTTGAAGCTTTCTTT